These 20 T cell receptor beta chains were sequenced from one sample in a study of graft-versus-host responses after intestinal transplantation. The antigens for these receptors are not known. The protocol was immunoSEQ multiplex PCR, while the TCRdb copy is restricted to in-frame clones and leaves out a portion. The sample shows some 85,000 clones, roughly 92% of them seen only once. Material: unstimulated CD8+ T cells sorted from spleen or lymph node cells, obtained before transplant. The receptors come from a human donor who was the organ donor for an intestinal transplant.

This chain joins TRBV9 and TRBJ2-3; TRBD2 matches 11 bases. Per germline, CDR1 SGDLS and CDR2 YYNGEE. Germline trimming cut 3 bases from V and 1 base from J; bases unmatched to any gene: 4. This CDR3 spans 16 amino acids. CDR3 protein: CASSELTSGGTDTQYF. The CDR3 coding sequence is TGTGCCAGCAGCGAACTGACTAGCGGGGGCACAGATACGCAGTATTTT.

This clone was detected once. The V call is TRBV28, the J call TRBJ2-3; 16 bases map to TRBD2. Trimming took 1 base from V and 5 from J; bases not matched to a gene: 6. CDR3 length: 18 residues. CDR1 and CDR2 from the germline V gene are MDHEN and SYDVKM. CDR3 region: CASSLSRGLAGGVDTQYF. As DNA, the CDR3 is TGTGCCAGCAGTTTATCTCGGGGACTAGCGGGGGGGGTAGATACGCAGTATTTT. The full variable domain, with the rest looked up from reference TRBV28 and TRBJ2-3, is DVKVTQSSRYLVKRTGEKVFLECVQDMDHENMFWYRQDPGLGLRLIYFSYDVKMKEKGDIPEGYSVSREKKERFSLILESASTNQTSMYLCASSLSRGLAGGVDTQYFGPGTRLTVL.

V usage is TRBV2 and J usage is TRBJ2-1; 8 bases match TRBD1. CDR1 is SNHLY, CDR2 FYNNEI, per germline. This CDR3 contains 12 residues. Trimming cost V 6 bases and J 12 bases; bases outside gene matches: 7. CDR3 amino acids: CASSDRGRGQFF. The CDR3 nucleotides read TGTGCCAGCAGCGACAGGGGCCGGGGGCAGTTCTTC.

The CDR3 loop is CASSPWGGVAYEQYF. CDR3 sequence (DNA): TGTGCCAGCAGCCCCTGGGGCGGAGTGGCCTACGAGCAGTACTTC. The chain uses TRBV7-3 and TRBJ2-7; D perhaps matches TRBD1 (5 bases). The CDR3 has 15 amino acids. The V and J ends lost 5 bases and 2 bases respectively, with 16 bases between them. Germline lookup yields CDR1 SGHTA and CDR2 FQGTGA.

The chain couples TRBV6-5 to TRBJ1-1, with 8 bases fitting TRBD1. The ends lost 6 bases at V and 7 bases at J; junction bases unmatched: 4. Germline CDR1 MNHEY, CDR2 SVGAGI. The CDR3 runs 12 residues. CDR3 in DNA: TGTGCCAGCAGGTTTACAGGGGGTGAAGCTTTCTTT. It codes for CASRFTGGEAFF.

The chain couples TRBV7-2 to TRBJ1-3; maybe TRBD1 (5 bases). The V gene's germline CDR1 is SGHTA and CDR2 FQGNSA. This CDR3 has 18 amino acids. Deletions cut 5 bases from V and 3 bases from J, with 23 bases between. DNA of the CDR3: TGTGCCAGCAGCGTTCCGGTGGGGGGAAGTTGTTGTGGAAACACCATATATTTT. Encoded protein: CASSVPVGGSCCGNTIYF.

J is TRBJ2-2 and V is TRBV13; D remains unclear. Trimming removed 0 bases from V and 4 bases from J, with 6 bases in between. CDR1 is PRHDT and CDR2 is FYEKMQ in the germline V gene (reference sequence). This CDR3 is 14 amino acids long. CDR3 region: CASSLGLGTGELFF. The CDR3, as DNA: TGTGCCAGCAGCTTAGGCCTCGGCACCGGGGAGCTGTTTTTT.

The CDR3 here is CASRDSQQVAYEQYF. DNA for the CDR3: TGTGCCAGCAGGGACAGCCAACAGGTCGCCTACGAGCAGTACTTC. The J gene is TRBJ2-7, the V gene TRBV28; weak D call: TRBD1 (6 bases). The CDR3 spans 15 residues. Per the germline V gene, CDR1 is MDHEN and CDR2 is SYDVKM. The V gene lost 6 bases and the J gene lost 2 bases, with 17 bases spanning the gap. Together with reference TRBV28 and TRBJ2-7, the CDR3 gives the full variable domain: DVKVTQSSRYLVKRTGEKVFLECVQDMDHENMFWYRQDPGLGLRLIYFSYDVKMKEKGDIPEGYSVSREKKERFSLILESASTNQTSMYLCASRDSQQVAYEQYFGPGTRLTVT.

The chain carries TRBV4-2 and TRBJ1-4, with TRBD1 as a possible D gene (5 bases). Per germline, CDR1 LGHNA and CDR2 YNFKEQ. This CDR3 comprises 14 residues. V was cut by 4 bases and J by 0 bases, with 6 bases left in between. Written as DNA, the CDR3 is TGTGCCAGCAGCCCCAGGGCAACTAATGAAAAACTGTTTTTT. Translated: CASSPRATNEKLFF.

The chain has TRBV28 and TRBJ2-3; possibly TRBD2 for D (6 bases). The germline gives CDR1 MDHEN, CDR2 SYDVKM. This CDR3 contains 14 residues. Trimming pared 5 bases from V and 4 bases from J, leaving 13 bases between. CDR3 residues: CASSPPEGPDTQYF. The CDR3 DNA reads TGTGCCAGCAGTCCCCCGGAGGGCCCAGATACGCAGTATTTT.

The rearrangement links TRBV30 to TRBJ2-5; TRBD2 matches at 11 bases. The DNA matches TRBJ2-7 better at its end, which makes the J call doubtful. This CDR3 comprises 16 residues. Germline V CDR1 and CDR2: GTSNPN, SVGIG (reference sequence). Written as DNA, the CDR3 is TGTGCCTGGAGTACGCCCCCGACTAGCGGGGATTACGAGCAGTACTTC. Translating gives CAWSTPPTSGDYEQYF.

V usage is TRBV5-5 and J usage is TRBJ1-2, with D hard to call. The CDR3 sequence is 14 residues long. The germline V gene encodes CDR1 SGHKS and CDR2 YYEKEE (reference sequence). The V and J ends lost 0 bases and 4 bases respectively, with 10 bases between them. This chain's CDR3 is CASSLGGISYGYTF. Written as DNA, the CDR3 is TGTGCCAGCAGCTTGGGAGGGATAAGCTATGGCTACACCTTC.

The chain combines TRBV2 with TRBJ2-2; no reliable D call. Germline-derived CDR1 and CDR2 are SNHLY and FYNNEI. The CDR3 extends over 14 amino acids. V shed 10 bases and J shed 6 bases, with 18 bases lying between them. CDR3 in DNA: TGTGCCAATATGGATTTGACTCGTTCCGGGGAGCTGTTTTTT. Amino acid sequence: CANMDLTRSGELFF.

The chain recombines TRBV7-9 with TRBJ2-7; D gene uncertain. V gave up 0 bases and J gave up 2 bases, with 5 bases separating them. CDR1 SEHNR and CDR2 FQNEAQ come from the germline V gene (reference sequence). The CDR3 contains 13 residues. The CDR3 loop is CASSLAATYEQYF. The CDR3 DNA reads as TGTGCCAGCAGCTTAGCCGCTACCTACGAGCAGTACTTC. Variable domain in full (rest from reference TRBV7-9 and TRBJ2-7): DTGVSQNPRHKITKRGQNVTFRCDPISEHNRLYWYRQTLGQGPEFLTYFQNEAQLEKSRLLSDRFSAERPKGSFSTLEIQRTEQGDSAMYLCASSLAATYEQYFGPGTRLTVT.

The CDR3 spells CAWSIGLPYEQYF. Written as DNA, the CDR3 is TGTGCCTGGAGTATAGGACTACCGTACGAGCAGTACTTC. V and J are TRBV30 and TRBJ2-7; D is possibly TRBD2 (6 bases). Deletions cut 2 bases from V and 4 bases from J, with 12 bases between. The V gene's germline CDR1 is GTSNPN and CDR2 SVGIG (reference sequence). The CDR3 runs to 13 residues. Combining the CDR3 with reference TRBV30 and TRBJ2-7 gives the whole variable domain SQTIHQWPATLVQPVGSPLSLECTVEGTSNPNLYWYRQAAGRGLQLLFYSVGIGQISSEVPQNLSASRPQDRQFILSSKKLLLSDSGFYLCAWSIGLPYEQYFGPGTRLTVT.

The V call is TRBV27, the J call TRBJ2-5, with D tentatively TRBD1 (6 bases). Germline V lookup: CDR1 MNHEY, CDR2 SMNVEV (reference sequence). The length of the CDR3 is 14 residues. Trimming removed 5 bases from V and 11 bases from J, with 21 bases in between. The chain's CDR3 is CASSDGQGPGEQYF. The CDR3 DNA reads TGTGCCAGCAGTGACGGCCAGGGGCCTGGGGAGCAGTACTTC.

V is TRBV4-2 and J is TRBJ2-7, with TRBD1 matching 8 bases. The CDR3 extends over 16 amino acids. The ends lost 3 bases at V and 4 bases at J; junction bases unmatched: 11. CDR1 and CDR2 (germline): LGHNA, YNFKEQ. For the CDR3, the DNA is TGTGCCAGCAGCCATCTTATACGGGACAGGAGATACGAGCAGTACTTC. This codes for CASSHLIRDRRYEQYF.

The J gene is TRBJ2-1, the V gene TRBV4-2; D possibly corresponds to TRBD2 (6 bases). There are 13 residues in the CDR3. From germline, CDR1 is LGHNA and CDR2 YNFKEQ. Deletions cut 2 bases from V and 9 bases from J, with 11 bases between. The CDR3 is CASSQPLGGEQFF. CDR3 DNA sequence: TGTGCCAGCAGCCAACCCCTCGGGGGTGAGCAGTTCTTC.

The chain's CDR3 is CATSTGGTEAFF. The CDR3 region has the DNA TGCGCCACATCGACAGGGGGCACTGAAGCTTTCTTT. The chain uses TRBV5-1 and TRBJ1-1; 9 positions agree with TRBD1. The CDR3 is 12 amino acids. V shed 9 bases and J 4 bases; nucleotides not matched to a gene: 4. From germline, CDR1 is SGHRS and CDR2 YFSETQ.

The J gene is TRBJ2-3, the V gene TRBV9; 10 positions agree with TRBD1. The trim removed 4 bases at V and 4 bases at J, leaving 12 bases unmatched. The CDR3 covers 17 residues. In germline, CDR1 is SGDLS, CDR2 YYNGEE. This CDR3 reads CASSPTRDRGLSDTQYF. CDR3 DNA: TGTGCCAGCAGCCCGACCCGGGACAGGGGATTATCAGATACGCAGTATTTT.